These 5 T cell receptor beta chains came from one sample sequenced in a study of CD8 T cells in Susac syndrome. The RNA input was 0.5 to 1 ug, and it was reverse transcribed with random hexamers. From the immunoSEQ multiplex PCR reads, TCRdb called clonotypes with MiXCR, one entry per CDR3 protein. The table records about 240,000 distinct CDR3 sequences, about 96% of them present only once. Sequenced material: CD4+ T cells from PBMCs. These receptors were taken from a human donor with Susac syndrome.

The chain couples TRBV30 to TRBJ1-2; D not certain. Germline CDR1 and CDR2: GTSNPN and SVGIG (reference sequence). V lost 5 bases to trimming and J lost 1 base, with 11 bases between them. CDR3 length equals 13 residues. CDR3: CAWARSLNYGYTF. In DNA, the CDR3 is TGTGCCTGGGCCAGGTCCCTTAACTATGGCTACACCTTC.

V gene TRBV11-2 combines with J gene TRBJ2-1, with D perhaps TRBD1 (6 bases). Trimming shortened V by 8 bases and J by 7 bases, and 15 bases separated the two germline ends. In germline, CDR1 is SGHAT, CDR2 FQNNGV. This CDR3 has 13 amino acids. CDR3 DNA sequence: TGTGCCAGCCAGGGACAACGCACGAATGAGCAGTTCTTC. Protein product: CASQGQRTNEQFF.

The chain employs TRBV20-1 and TRBJ2-3; 7 nucleotides match TRBD2. CDR1 DFQATT and CDR2 SNEGSKA come from the germline V gene (reference sequence). The CDR3 runs to 14 residues. V shed 6 bases, J shed 2 bases, and the junction held 8 bases outside the gene matches. In nucleotides, the CDR3 is TGCAGTGCCAACATTGCGGGAGTCACAGATACGCAGTATTTT. Translating gives CSANIAGVTDTQYF.

The chain employs TRBV4-1 and TRBJ1-5; D ambiguous. This CDR3 is built from 14 residues. Germline V gene sequence: CDR1 MGHRA, CDR2 YSYEKL. V was shortened by 4 bases and J by 5 bases, with 12 bases between the two germline ends. The CDR3 sequence: CASSPGRGHQPQHF. DNA for the CDR3: TGCGCCAGCAGCCCCGGAAGAGGGCATCAGCCCCAGCATTTT.

The chain carries TRBV29-1 and TRBJ2-1; 14 bases agree with TRBD2. CDR1 SQVTM and CDR2 ANQGSEA come from the germline V gene. V shed 7 bases and J 5 bases; nucleotides not matched to a gene: 4. The CDR3 is 14 amino acids. The CDR3 loop reads CSAGLAGGNNEQFF. CDR3 coding DNA: TGCAGCGCCGGACTAGCGGGAGGTAACAATGAGCAGTTCTTC.